This T cell receptor (beta chain) was sequenced for a study of Ad26.COV2.S vaccination and SARS-CoV-2 variants. Study outcomes and limitations: Compared with placebo recipients, vaccine recipients had higher spike-specific TCR breadth.

Note on this clone: The antigen remains unidentified.

The CDR3 spans 13 residues. The ends were cut back, 1 base at V and 4 bases at J, with 6 bases in the middle. Germline lookup yields CDR1 SGHTA and CDR2 FQGNSA. Sequencing used immunoSEQ multiplex PCR; TCRdb keeps in-frame clones, though not all of them. The sample has fewer than 500,000 clones, about 91% seen once. Treatment given: roughly 18 received Ad26.COV2.S at low or high dose, single or two shots; roughly five received placebo; per-sample allocation not given. Material that was analyzed had been drawn on day 63 after the first vaccine or placebo injection. What was given as vaccine was an Ad26 vector encoding Wuhan-strain SARS-CoV-2 spike.

V is TRBV7-2 and J is TRBJ2-3; perhaps TRBD2 as D (5 bases). Sequenced material: peripheral blood, taken in a trial of Ad26.COV2.S vaccine versus placebo. The sequence derives from a person aged 18-60 years who received the Ad26.COV2.S COVID-19 vaccine or a placebo. This CDR3 reads CASSLEAADTQYF. The CDR3 DNA reads TGTGCCAGCAGCTTAGAAGCGGCAGATACGCAGTATTTT.